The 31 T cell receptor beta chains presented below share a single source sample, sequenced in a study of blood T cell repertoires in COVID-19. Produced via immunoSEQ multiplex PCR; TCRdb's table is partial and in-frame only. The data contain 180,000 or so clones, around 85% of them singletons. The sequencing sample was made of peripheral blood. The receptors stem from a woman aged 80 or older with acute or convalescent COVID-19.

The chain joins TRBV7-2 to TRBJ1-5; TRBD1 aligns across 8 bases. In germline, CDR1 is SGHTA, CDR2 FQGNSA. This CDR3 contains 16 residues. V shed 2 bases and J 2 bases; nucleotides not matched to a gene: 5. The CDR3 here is CASSLKADRGNQPQHF. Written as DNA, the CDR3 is TGTGCCAGCAGCTTAAAGGCGGACAGGGGCAATCAGCCCCAGCATTTT.

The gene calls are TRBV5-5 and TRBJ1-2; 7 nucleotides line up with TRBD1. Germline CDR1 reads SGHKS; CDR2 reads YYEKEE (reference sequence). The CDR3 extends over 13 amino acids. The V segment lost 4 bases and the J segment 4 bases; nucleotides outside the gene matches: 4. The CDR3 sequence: CASSPWTGYGYTF. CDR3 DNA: TGTGCCAGCAGCCCGTGGACAGGCTATGGCTACACCTTC. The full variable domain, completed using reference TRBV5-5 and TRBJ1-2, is DAGVTQSPTHLIKTRGQQVTLRCSPISGHKSVSWYQQVLGQGPQFIFQYYEKEERGRGNFPDRFSARQFPNYSSELNVNALLLGDSALYLCASSPWTGYGYTFGSGTRLTVV.

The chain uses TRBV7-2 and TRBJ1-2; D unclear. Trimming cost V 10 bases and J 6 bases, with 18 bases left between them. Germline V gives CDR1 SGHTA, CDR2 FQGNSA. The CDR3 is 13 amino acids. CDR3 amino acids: CATHPGDFDGYTF. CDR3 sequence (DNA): TGTGCCACCCATCCGGGAGATTTCGATGGCTACACCTTC.

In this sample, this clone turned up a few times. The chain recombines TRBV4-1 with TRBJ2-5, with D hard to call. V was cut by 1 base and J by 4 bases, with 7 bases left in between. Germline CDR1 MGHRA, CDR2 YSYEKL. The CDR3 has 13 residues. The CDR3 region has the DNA TGCGCCAGCAGCCAAGCCCTAGTAGAGACCCAGTACTTC. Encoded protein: CASSQALVETQYF.

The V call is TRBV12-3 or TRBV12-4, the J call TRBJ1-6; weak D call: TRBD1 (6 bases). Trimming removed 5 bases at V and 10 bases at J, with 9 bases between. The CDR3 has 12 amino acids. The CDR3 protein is CASSGGGSPLHF. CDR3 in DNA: TGTGCCAGCAGTGGGGGCGGATCACCCCTCCACTTT.

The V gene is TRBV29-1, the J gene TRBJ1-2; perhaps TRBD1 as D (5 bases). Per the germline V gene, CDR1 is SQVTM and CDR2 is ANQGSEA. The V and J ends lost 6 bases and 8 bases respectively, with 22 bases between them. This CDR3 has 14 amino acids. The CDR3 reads CSVDRPALGQGYTF. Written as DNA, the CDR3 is TGCAGCGTGGACCGACCCGCCCTGGGGCAAGGCTACACCTTC. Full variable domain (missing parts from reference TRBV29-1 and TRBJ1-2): SAVISQKPSRDICQRGTSLTIQCQVDSQVTMMFWYRQQPGQSLTLIATANQGSEATYESGFVIDKFPISRPNLTFSTLTVSNMSPEDSSIYLCSVDRPALGQGYTFGSGTRLTVV.

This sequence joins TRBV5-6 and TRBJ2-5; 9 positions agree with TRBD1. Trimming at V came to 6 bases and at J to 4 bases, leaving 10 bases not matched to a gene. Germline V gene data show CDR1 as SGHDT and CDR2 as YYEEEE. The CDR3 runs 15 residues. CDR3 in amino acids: CASTLGDREGETQYF. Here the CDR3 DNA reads TGTGCCAGCACCCTGGGGGACAGGGAAGGAGAGACCCAGTACTTC.

The CDR3 nucleotides read TGTGCCAGCAGACCGGGACAGTTAGGTACGCAGTATTTT. Its protein is CASRPGQLGTQYF. The chain carries TRBV27 and TRBJ2-3; 7 nucleotides line up with TRBD1. The CDR3 runs 13 residues. The germline CDR1 and CDR2 sequences are MNHEY and SMNVEV (reference sequence). J lost 8 bases, V lost 6 bases, and 8 bases had no gene match.

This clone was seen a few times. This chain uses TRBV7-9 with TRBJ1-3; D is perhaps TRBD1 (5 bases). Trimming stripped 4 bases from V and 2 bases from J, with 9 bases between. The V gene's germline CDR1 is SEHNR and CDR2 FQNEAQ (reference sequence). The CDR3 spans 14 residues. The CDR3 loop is CASSSGGAGNTIYF. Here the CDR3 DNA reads TGTGCCAGCAGCTCGGGAGGGGCTGGAAACACCATATATTTT.

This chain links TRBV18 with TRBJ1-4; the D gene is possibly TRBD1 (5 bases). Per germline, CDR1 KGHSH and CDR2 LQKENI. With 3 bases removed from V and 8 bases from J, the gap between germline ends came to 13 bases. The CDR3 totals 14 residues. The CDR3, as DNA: TGTGCCAGCTCACCGGGACTCAGCAAGGAAAAACTGTTTTTT. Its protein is CASSPGLSKEKLFF. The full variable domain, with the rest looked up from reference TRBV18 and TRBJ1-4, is NAGVMQNPRHLVRRRGQEARLRCSPMKGHSHVYWYRQLPEEGLKFMVYLQKENIIDESGMPKERFSAEFPKEGPSILRIQQVVRGDSAAYFCASSPGLSKEKLFFGSGTQLSVL.

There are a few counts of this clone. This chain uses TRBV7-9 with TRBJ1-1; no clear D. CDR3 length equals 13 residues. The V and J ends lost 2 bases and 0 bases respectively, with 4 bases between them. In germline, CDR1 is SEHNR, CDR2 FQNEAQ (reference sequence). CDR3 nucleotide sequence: TGTGCCAGCAGCTTATATGTGAACACTGAAGCTTTCTTT. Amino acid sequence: CASSLYVNTEAFF. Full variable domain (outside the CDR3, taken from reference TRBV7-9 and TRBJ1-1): DTGVSQNPRHKITKRGQNVTFRCDPISEHNRLYWYRQTLGQGPEFLTYFQNEAQLEKSRLLSDRFSAERPKGSFSTLEIQRTEQGDSAMYLCASSLYVNTEAFFGQGTRLTVV.

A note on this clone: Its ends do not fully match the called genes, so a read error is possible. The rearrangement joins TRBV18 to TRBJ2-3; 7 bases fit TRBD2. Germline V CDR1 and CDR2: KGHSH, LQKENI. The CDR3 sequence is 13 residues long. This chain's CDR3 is CASSPGDGAGPTF. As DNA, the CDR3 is TGTGCCAGCTCACCAGGTGATGGAGCGGGACCCACTTTT.

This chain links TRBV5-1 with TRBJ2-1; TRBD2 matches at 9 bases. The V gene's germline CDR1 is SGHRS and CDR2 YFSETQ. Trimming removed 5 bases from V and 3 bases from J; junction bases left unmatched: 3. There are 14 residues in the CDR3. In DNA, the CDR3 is TGCGCCAGCAGATTTAGCGGGAGCTACAATGAGCAGTTCTTC. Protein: CASRFSGSYNEQFF.

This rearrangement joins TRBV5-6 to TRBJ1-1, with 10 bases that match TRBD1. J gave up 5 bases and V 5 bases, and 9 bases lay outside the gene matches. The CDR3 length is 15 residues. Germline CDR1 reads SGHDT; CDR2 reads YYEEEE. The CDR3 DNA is TGTGCCAGCAGGAAGACAGGGGGCGCGAGTACTGAAGCTTTCTTT. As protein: CASRKTGGASTEAFF.

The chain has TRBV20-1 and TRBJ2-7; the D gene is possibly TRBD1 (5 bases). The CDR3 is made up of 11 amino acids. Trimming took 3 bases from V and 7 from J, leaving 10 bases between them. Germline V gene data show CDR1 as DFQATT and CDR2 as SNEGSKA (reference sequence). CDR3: CSASKKGEQYF. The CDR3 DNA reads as TGCAGTGCTAGCAAAAAGGGGGAGCAGTACTTC.

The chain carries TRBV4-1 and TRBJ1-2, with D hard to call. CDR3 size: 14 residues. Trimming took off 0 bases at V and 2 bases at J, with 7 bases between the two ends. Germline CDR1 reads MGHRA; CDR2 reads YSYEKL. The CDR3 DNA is TGCGCCAGCAGCCAAGAAGGCAGGAACTATGGCTACACCTTC. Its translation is CASSQEGRNYGYTF.

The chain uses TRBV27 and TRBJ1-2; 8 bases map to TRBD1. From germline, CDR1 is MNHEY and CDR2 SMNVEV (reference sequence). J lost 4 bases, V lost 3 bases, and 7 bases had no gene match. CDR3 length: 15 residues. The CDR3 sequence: CASSFRTGRGYGYTF. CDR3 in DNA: TGTGCCAGCAGTTTCCGGACAGGGCGAGGCTATGGCTACACCTTC.

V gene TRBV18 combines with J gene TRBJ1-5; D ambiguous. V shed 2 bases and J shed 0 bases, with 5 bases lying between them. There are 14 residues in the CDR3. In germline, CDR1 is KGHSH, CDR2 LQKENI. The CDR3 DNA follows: TGTGCCAGCTCACCAGGAGATAGCAATCAGCCCCAGCATTTT. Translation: CASSPGDSNQPQHF.

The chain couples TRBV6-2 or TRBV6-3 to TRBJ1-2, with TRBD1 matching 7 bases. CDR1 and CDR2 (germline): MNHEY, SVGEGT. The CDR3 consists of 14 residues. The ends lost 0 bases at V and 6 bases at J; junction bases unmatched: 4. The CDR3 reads CASSYSGDRHGYTF. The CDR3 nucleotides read TGTGCCAGCAGTTACTCTGGGGACAGACATGGCTACACCTTC.

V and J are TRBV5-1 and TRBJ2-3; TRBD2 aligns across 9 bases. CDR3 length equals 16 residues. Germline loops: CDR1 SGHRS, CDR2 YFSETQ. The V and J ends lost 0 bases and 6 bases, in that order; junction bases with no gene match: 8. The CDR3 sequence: CASSLEASGIFDTQYF. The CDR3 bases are TGCGCCAGCAGCTTGGAGGCTAGCGGGATCTTCGATACGCAGTATTTT. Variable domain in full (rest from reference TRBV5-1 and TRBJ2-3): KAGVTQTPRYLIKTRGQQVTLSCSPISGHRSVSWYQQTPGQGLQFLFEYFSETQRNKGNFPGRFSGRQFSNSRSEMNVSTLELGDSALYLCASSLEASGIFDTQYFGPGTRLTVL.

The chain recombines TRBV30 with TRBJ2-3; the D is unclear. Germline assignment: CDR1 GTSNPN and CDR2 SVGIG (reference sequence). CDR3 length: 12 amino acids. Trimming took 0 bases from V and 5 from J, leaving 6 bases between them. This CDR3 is CAWSVTGDTQYF. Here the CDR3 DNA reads TGTGCCTGGAGTGTAACGGGAGATACGCAGTATTTT.

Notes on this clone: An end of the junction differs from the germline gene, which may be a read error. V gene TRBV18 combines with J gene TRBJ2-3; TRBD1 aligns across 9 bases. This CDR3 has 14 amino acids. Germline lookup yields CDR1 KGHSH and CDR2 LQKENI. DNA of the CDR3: TGTGCCAGCTCTCCACAGGGGGCTGGAGATACGCAGTATTTT. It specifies CASSPQGAGDTQYF.

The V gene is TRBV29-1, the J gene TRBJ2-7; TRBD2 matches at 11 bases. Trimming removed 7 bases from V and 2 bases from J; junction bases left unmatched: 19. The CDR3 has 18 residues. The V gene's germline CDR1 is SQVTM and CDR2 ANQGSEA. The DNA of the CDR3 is TGCAGCGGCCCACTCGGGACAGGCACTAGCGGGGGAACCTACGAGCAGTACTTC. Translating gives CSGPLGTGTSGGTYEQYF.

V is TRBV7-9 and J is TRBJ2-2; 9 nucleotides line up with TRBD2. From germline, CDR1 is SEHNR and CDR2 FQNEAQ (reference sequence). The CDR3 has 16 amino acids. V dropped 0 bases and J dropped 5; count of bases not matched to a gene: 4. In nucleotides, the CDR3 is TGTGCCAGCAGCTTAGCTAGCGGGAGTGGTACCGGGGAGCTGTTTTTT. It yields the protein CASSLASGSGTGELFF.

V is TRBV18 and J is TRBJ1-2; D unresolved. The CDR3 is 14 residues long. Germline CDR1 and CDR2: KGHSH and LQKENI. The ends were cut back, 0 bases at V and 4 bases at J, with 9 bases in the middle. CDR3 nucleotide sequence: TGTGCCAGCTCACCACCGTCGGAGGCCTATGGCTACACCTTC. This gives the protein CASSPPSEAYGYTF.

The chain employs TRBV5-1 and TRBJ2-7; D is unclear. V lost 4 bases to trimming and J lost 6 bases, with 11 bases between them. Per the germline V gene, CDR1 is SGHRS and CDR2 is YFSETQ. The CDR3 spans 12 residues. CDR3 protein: CASSLDLGEQYF. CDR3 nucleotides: TGCGCCAGCAGCCTAGACCTAGGCGAGCAGTACTTC.

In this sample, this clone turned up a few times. The CDR3 DNA reads as TGTGCCAGCAGCGTAGTGGCTAGCGGGAGTTTGGCCGGGGAGCTGTTTTTT. This sequence encodes CASSVVASGSLAGELFF. The rearrangement uses TRBV9 and TRBJ2-2, with 10 bases lining up with TRBD2. There are 17 residues in the CDR3. Per the germline V gene, CDR1 is SGDLS and CDR2 is YYNGEE. Germline trimming cut 0 bases from V and 6 bases from J; bases unmatched to any gene: 8.

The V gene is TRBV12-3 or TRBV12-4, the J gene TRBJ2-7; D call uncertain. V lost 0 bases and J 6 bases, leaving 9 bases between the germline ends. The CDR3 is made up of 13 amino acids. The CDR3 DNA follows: TGTGCCAGCAGTTTAGCCCCAGGTGGCGAGCAGTACTTC. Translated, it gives CASSLAPGGEQYF.

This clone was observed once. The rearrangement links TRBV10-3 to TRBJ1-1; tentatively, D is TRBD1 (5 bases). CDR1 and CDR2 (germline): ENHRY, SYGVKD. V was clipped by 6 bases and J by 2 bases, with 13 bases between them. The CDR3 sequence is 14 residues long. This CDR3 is CAISRAGGNTEAFF. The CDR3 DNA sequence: TGTGCCATCAGCCGAGCCGGGGGTAACACTGAAGCTTTCTTT.

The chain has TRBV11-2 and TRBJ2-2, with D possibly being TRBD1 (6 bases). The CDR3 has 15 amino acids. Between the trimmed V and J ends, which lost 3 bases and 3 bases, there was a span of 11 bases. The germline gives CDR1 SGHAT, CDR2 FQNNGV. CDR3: CASSLWDTDTGELFF. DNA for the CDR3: TGTGCCAGCAGCTTGTGGGACACTGACACCGGGGAGCTGTTTTTT.

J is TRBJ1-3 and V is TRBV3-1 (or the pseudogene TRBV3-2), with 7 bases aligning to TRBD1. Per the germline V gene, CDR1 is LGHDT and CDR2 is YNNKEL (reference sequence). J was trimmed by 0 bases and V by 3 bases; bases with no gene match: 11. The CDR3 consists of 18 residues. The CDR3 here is CASSQILPTGRSGNTIYF. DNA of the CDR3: TGTGCCAGCAGCCAGATTCTACCGACAGGGCGCTCTGGAAACACCATATATTTT.